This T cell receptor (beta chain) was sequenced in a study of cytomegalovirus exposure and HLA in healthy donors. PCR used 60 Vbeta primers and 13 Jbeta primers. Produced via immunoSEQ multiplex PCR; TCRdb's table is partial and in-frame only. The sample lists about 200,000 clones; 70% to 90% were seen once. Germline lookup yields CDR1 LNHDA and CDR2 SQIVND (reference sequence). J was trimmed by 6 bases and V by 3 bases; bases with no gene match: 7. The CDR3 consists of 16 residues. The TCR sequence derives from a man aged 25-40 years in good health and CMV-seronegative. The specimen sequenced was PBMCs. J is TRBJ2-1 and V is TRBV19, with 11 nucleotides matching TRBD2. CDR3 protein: CASSMYSGGASNEQFF. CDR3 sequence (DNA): TGTGCCAGTAGTATGTATAGCGGGGGGGCCTCCAATGAGCAGTTCTTC.